This T cell receptor beta chain was recorded in a study of blood T cell repertoires in COVID-19. About the research overall: Sites in the United States, Italy and Spain provided acute and convalescent COVID-19 samples. In each case, the material was cDNA or gDNA derived from T cells, B-cell-depleted T cells, or PBMCs.

Original handling: Estimation of nucleated cell counts was performed using reference gene primer amplification. Libraries were prepared by immunoSEQ multiplex PCR; TCRdb keeps only in-frame clonotypes and omits some of them. V and J calls and clone size are copied from that table; D and trimming were computed from the DNA. The data show hundreds of thousands of clones, with roughly nine tenths seen just once and roughly 0.7% held by the top ten. The germline gives CDR1 ENHRY, CDR2 SYGVKD. Trimming shortened V by 7 bases and J by 0 bases, and 12 bases separated the two germline ends. The CDR3 has 14 amino acids.

Sample: peripheral blood. The chain is built from TRBV10-3 and TRBJ1-1, with a possible D match to TRBD1 (6 bases). This TCR derives from a man in his forties or fifties with acute or convalescent COVID-19. CDR3 amino acids: CAINGDNMNTEAFF. For the CDR3, the DNA is TGTGCCATCAACGGGGACAACATGAACACTGAAGCTTTCTTT.